These T cell receptor beta chains were read from a single sample in a study of T cells in localized non-small cell lung cancer. TCRdb's copy holds only in-frame clones and misses some; the assay was immunoSEQ multiplex PCR. This sample yields 13,000 or so clones, of which around four fifths are seen a single time; about 26% belongs to the top ten. Material: peripheral blood, obtained before any cancer treatment. Receptors originate from a male donor aged 60 or over with stage I squamous cell lung carcinoma. Both conserved end residues are part of each CDR3. Fields, in order: D gene, J gene, clone size, V gene, CDR3 DNA, CDR3 protein. D genes are given only for firm matches. Clone sizes are given selectively: once, few, many, or a class where the clone is expanded.

D gene: TRBD1
J gene: TRBJ2-1
clone size: NA
V gene: TRBV5-1
CDR3 DNA: TGCGCCAGCAGCTCCCCTCCGGGGACAGTTCGGGATGAGCAGTTCTTC
CDR3 protein: CASSSPPGTVRDEQFF

D gene: TRBD2
J gene: TRBJ2-2
clone size: few
V gene: TRBV28
CDR3 DNA: TGTGCCCGCAGGCCACGGGGGGGCGGGGAGCTGTTTTTT
CDR3 protein: CARRPRGGGELFF

D gene: NA
J gene: TRBJ1-2
clone size: NA
V gene: TRBV6-9
CDR3 DNA: TGTGCCAGCGGGTCCGACGGGGGATATGGCTACACCTTC
CDR3 protein: CASGSDGGYGYTF

D gene: TRBD2
J gene: TRBJ2-1
clone size: few
V gene: TRBV29-1
CDR3 DNA: TGCAGCGGGCGAGGGTCTAGCGGGAGGATGAATGAGCAGTTCTTC
CDR3 protein: CSGRGSSGRMNEQFF

D gene: NA
J gene: TRBJ2-3
clone size: NA
V gene: TRBV9
CDR3 DNA: TGTGCCACCTCTGTTAGGGGGGCTAGCACAGATACGCAGTATTTT
CDR3 protein: CATSVRGASTDTQYF

D gene: TRBD2
J gene: TRBJ2-1
clone size: NA
V gene: TRBV7-3
CDR3 DNA: TGTGCCAGCAGCTTATCTCTAGCGGGATTGATGTTCTTC
CDR3 protein: CASSLSLAGLMFF

D gene: NA
J gene: TRBJ2-1
clone size: NA
V gene: TRBV11-2
CDR3 DNA: TGTGCCAGCAGCTTAGTAAGGGGTCTGGGTGAGCAGTTCTTC
CDR3 protein: CASSLVRGLGEQFF

D gene: NA
J gene: TRBJ2-3
clone size: NA
V gene: TRBV7-9
CDR3 DNA: TGTGCCAGCATGGAGGGAGCCCCCCCAGATACGCAGTATTTT
CDR3 protein: CASMEGAPPDTQYF

D gene: NA
J gene: TRBJ1-1
clone size: NA
V gene: TRBV5-8
CDR3 DNA: TGTGCCAGCAGCTTGGGTTTAGCCTGGAACACTGAAGCTTTCTTT
CDR3 protein: CASSLGLAWNTEAFF

D gene: NA
J gene: TRBJ1-2
clone size: NA
V gene: TRBV5-6
CDR3 DNA: TGTGCCAGCAGCCATGGATCTAGCGGCTACACCTTC
CDR3 protein: CASSHGSSGYTF

D gene: TRBD2
J gene: TRBJ2-3
clone size: NA
V gene: TRBV5-1
CDR3 DNA: TGCGCCAGCAGCCAGGGACTAGCGGGACCTACGCAGTATTTT
CDR3 protein: CASSQGLAGPTQYF

D gene: NA
J gene: TRBJ2-7
clone size: once
V gene: TRBV6-1
CDR3 DNA: TGTGCCAGCAGCGCGGCCGGATACGAGCAGTACTTC
CDR3 protein: CASSAAGYEQYF

D gene: NA
J gene: TRBJ2-7
clone size: NA
V gene: TRBV28
CDR3 DNA: TGTGCCAGCAGTTTATCTCCCGGACAGTCCTACGAGCAGTACTTC
CDR3 protein: CASSLSPGQSYEQYF

D gene: NA
J gene: TRBJ2-2
clone size: NA
V gene: TRBV29-1
CDR3 DNA: TGCAGCGTGCTGTCTAGCTCTTCGAACACCGGGGAGCTGTTTTTT
CDR3 protein: CSVLSSSSNTGELFF

D gene: TRBD2
J gene: TRBJ2-3
clone size: NA
V gene: TRBV27
CDR3 DNA: TGTGCCAGCAGGGGGACTACTTCTTCGAGGGGTGGCGGAGATACGCAGTATTTT
CDR3 protein: CASRGTTSSRGGGDTQYF

D gene: TRBD2
J gene: TRBJ2-3
clone size: NA
V gene: TRBV5-1
CDR3 DNA: TGCGCCAGCAGCCCCGGGACTAGCGGGGGGGGAGATACGCAGTATTTT
CDR3 protein: CASSPGTSGGGDTQYF

D gene: NA
J gene: TRBJ2-2
clone size: NA
V gene: TRBV2
CDR3 DNA: TGTGCCAGCAGTGCGACGGTGAACACCGGGGAGCTGTTTTTT
CDR3 protein: CASSATVNTGELFF

D gene: NA
J gene: TRBJ1-2
clone size: NA
V gene: TRBV7-9
CDR3 DNA: TGTGCCAGCACCGAAGGACCCGCCTATGGCTACACCTTC
CDR3 protein: CASTEGPAYGYTF

D gene: TRBD1
J gene: TRBJ1-2
clone size: NA
V gene: TRBV5-5
CDR3 DNA: TGTGCCAGCAGCTTGGAGCCCGGGACAGGGCGCTATGGCTACACCTTC
CDR3 protein: CASSLEPGTGRYGYTF

D gene: TRBD1
J gene: TRBJ2-2
clone size: NA
V gene: TRBV30
CDR3 DNA: TGTGCCTGGAGTGTACTAGACAGGGACACCGGGGAGCTGTTTTTT
CDR3 protein: CAWSVLDRDTGELFF

D gene: NA
J gene: TRBJ2-5
clone size: few
V gene: TRBV28
CDR3 DNA: TGTGCCAGCGTGTCGGCGGGGCAAGAGACCCAGTACTTC
CDR3 protein: CASVSAGQETQYF

D gene: NA
J gene: TRBJ2-7
clone size: NA
V gene: TRBV27
CDR3 DNA: TGTGCCAGCAGTTTTCTCAGGGGGACTGTCAGCTCCTACGAGCAGTACTTC
CDR3 protein: CASSFLRGTVSSYEQYF

D gene: NA
J gene: TRBJ2-1
clone size: NA
V gene: TRBV7-9
CDR3 DNA: TGTGCCAGCGGCTCAGCGACTAGGGCGTTCAATGAGCAGTTCTTC
CDR3 protein: CASGSATRAFNEQFF

D gene: TRBD2
J gene: TRBJ2-7
clone size: NA
V gene: TRBV6-1
CDR3 DNA: TGTGCCAGCAGTGGAAGCGGGACGGGAAACGAGCAGTACTTC
CDR3 protein: CASSGSGTGNEQYF

D gene: NA
J gene: TRBJ2-7
clone size: NA
V gene: TRBV4-1
CDR3 DNA: TGCGCCAGCAGCCACCCGGGGTACGAGCAGTACTTC
CDR3 protein: CASSHPGYEQYF

D gene: TRBD2
J gene: TRBJ2-1
clone size: NA
V gene: TRBV18
CDR3 DNA: TGTGCCAGCTCACCATCACTAGCGGGAGTCTACAATGAGCAGTTCTTC
CDR3 protein: CASSPSLAGVYNEQFF

D gene: TRBD2
J gene: TRBJ2-2
clone size: NA
V gene: TRBV7-8
CDR3 DNA: TGTGCCAGCAGCTTTGGGACTAGCGGGGCAACCGGGGAGCTGTTTTTT
CDR3 protein: CASSFGTSGATGELFF

D gene: NA
J gene: TRBJ2-1
clone size: NA
V gene: TRBV5-6
CDR3 DNA: TGTGCCAGCAGCTTGTTTGATGAGCAGTTCTTC
CDR3 protein: CASSLFDEQFF

D gene: TRBD1
J gene: TRBJ2-7
clone size: NA
V gene: TRBV28
CDR3 DNA: TGTGCCAGCAGTAATTTCGGGGACAGGGATTACGAGCAGTACTTC
CDR3 protein: CASSNFGDRDYEQYF

D gene: TRBD1
J gene: TRBJ2-5
clone size: NA
V gene: TRBV5-1
CDR3 DNA: TGCGCCAGCAGCTCGACAGGGTTCGAGACCCAGTACTTC
CDR3 protein: CASSSTGFETQYF

D gene: TRBD2
J gene: TRBJ2-1
clone size: NA
V gene: TRBV5-6
CDR3 DNA: TGTGCCAGCAGCTCAATAGGACTAGCGGGAACCTACAATGAGCAGTTCTTC
CDR3 protein: CASSSIGLAGTYNEQFF

D gene: TRBD2
J gene: TRBJ2-5
clone size: NA
V gene: TRBV30
CDR3 DNA: TGTGCCTGGAGTGTAAGCGGGGGAGAGGAGACCCAGTACTTC
CDR3 protein: CAWSVSGGEETQYF

D gene: NA
J gene: TRBJ2-3
clone size: NA
V gene: TRBV29-1
CDR3 DNA: TGCAGCGTTGAAGGGCAGGGAAACACAGATACGCAGTATTTT
CDR3 protein: CSVEGQGNTDTQYF

D gene: NA
J gene: TRBJ2-3
clone size: NA
V gene: TRBV7-8
CDR3 DNA: TGTGCCAGCAGCTTAGAGGGCAGGCCGTCTAGCACAGATACGCAGTATTTT
CDR3 protein: CASSLEGRPSSTDTQYF

D gene: NA
J gene: TRBJ2-3
clone size: NA
V gene: TRBV5-4
CDR3 DNA: TGTGCCAGCAGCTTGGAAGAGGGAGGAATAGATACGCAGTATTTT
CDR3 protein: CASSLEEGGIDTQYF

D gene: NA
J gene: TRBJ2-7
clone size: NA
V gene: TRBV2
CDR3 DNA: TGTGCCAGCAGCCTTCAGGGTAGCGAGCAGTACTTC
CDR3 protein: CASSLQGSEQYF

D gene: NA
J gene: TRBJ1-2
clone size: once
V gene: TRBV2
CDR3 DNA: TGTGCCAGCAACCAAGCTGGGGGCTACACCTTC
CDR3 protein: CASNQAGGYTF

D gene: NA
J gene: TRBJ2-1
clone size: once
V gene: TRBV7-2
CDR3 DNA: TGTGCCAGCAGCTTAGTAAGGAATCGGGACAATGAGCAGTTCTTC
CDR3 protein: CASSLVRNRDNEQFF

D gene: NA
J gene: TRBJ2-2
clone size: NA
V gene: TRBV5-5
CDR3 DNA: TGTGCCAGCAGCTGGAGTCGTAACACCGGGGAGCTGTTTTTT
CDR3 protein: CASSWSRNTGELFF

D gene: NA
J gene: TRBJ2-7
clone size: NA
V gene: TRBV6-1
CDR3 DNA: TGTGCCAGCAGTGAAATGGTCTCCTACGAGCAGTACTTC
CDR3 protein: CASSEMVSYEQYF

D gene: NA
J gene: TRBJ2-2
clone size: NA
V gene: TRBV5-4
CDR3 DNA: TGTGCCAGCAGCTTGGGGGGACACACCGGGGAGCTGTTTTTT
CDR3 protein: CASSLGGHTGELFF

D gene: NA
J gene: TRBJ1-2
clone size: NA
V gene: TRBV27
CDR3 DNA: TGTGCCAGCAGTTCGACAGGAAGATCTGGCTACACCTTC
CDR3 protein: CASSSTGRSGYTF

D gene: NA
J gene: TRBJ2-2
clone size: NA
V gene: TRBV30
CDR3 DNA: TGTGCCTGGAGTTGGGGGGTGGACACCGGGGAGCTGTTTTTT
CDR3 protein: CAWSWGVDTGELFF

D gene: TRBD1
J gene: TRBJ1-4
clone size: NA
V gene: TRBV5-5
CDR3 DNA: TGTGCCAGCAGCTTAGAAGGGACAGGGCTAAATGAAAAACTGTTTTTT
CDR3 protein: CASSLEGTGLNEKLFF

D gene: NA
J gene: TRBJ1-2
clone size: NA
V gene: TRBV19
CDR3 DNA: TGTGCCAGTGCCGACGGGGGCAGGGATTATGGCTACACCTTC
CDR3 protein: CASADGGRDYGYTF

D gene: NA
J gene: TRBJ2-3
clone size: NA
V gene: TRBV5-1
CDR3 DNA: TGCGCCAGCAGCACCCAACTCACAGATACGCAGTATTTT
CDR3 protein: CASSTQLTDTQYF

D gene: NA
J gene: TRBJ1-1
clone size: NA
V gene: TRBV28
CDR3 DNA: TGTGCCAGCGGGTTGGGTTTCGGGAGCACCCTACGGGGAGCTTTCTTT
CDR3 protein: CASGLGFGSTLRGAFF

D gene: NA
J gene: TRBJ2-7
clone size: once
V gene: TRBV27
CDR3 DNA: TGTGCCAGCAGTTTAGGGCGTGCCTACCTCAGACTCCTACCTGGGGGCTACTACGAGCAGTACTTC
CDR3 protein: CASSLGRAYLRLLPGGYYEQYF

D gene: TRBD2
J gene: TRBJ2-6
clone size: NA
V gene: TRBV11-2
CDR3 DNA: TGTGCCAGCACCTGGGGTACTAGCGGGAGTTGGGGGGCCAACGTCCTGACTTTC
CDR3 protein: CASTWGTSGSWGANVLTF